This T cell receptor (beta chain) was identified in a study of cytomegalovirus exposure and HLA in healthy donors. Across the study: As released early, the data held 75 million to 90 million unique TCRs from HLA-typed donors. Of the donors genotyped, several hundred in all, about 81% fell in the Caucasian-associated ancestry cluster. Study-wide findings and caveats: HLA allele associations emerged for under 20,000 TCR beta sequences in a later analysis, at 0.05 false discovery rate.

The PCR was carried out with 60 Vbeta primers and 13 Jbeta primers. Assay used: immunoSEQ multiplex PCR; TCRdb lists only in-frame clones, some missing. The repertoire holds about 62,000 clones, with 80% to 90% as singletons. Per germline, CDR1 SGDLS and CDR2 YYNGEE. The CDR3 totals 15 residues. Trimming cost V 2 bases and J 5 bases, with 16 bases left between them. As to this clone: Its antigen is undetermined.

The sample was PBMCs. The chain joins TRBV9 to TRBJ2-5; weak D call: TRBD2 (5 bases). The TCR comes from a man between 18 and 29 years old in good health and CMV-seronegative. The CDR3 DNA reads as TGTGCCAGCAGCGTCGGACTGGGTTACGGGGAGACCCAGTACTTC. This encodes CASSVGLGYGETQYF. Variable domain in full (rest from reference TRBV9 and TRBJ2-5): DSGVTQTPKHLITATGQRVTLRCSPRSGDLSVYWYQQSLDQGLQFLIQYYNGEERAKGNILERFSAQQFPDLHSELNLSSLELGDSALYFCASSVGLGYGETQYFGPGTRLLVL.